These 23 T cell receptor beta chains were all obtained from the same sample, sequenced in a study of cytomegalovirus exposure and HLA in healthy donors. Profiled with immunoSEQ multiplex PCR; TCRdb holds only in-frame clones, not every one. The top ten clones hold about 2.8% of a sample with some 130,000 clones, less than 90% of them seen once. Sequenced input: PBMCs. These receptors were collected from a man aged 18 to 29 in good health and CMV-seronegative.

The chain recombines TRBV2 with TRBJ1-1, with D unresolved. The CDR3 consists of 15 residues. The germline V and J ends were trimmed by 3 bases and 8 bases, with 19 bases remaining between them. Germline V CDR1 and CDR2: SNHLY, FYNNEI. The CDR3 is CASSDFPIRSGEAFF. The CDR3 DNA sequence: TGTGCCAGCAGTGATTTTCCTATACGGTCCGGGGAAGCTTTCTTT.

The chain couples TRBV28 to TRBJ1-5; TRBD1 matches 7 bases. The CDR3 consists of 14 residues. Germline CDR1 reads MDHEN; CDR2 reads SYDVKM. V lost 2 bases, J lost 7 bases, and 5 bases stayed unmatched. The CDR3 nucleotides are TGTGCCAGCAGTTTAAGACAGGGCCCCCAGCCCCAGCATTTT. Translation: CASSLRQGPQPQHF.

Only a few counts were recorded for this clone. CDR3 protein: CASATGTGNTEAFF. The CDR3 nucleotides read TGCGCCAGCGCTACCGGGACAGGGAACACTGAAGCTTTCTTT. V gene TRBV5-1 combines with J gene TRBJ1-1; TRBD1 matches 8 bases. V shed 7 bases and J 1 base; nucleotides not matched to a gene: 6. The CDR3 consists of 14 residues. Germline V gene lookup returns CDR1 SGHRS and CDR2 YFSETQ.

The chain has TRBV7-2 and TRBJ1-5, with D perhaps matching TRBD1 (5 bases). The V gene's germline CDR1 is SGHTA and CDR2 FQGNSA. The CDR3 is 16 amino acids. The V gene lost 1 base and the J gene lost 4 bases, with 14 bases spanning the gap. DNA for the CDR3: TGTGCCAGCAGCTTAGGGGGAGGGGTAGGAAATCAGCCCCAGCATTTT. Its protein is CASSLGGGVGNQPQHF.

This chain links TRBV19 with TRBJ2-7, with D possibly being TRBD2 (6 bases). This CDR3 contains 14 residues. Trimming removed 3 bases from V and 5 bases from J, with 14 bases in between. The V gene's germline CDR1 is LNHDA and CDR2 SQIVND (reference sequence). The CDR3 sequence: CASSIRLEGDEQYF. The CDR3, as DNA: TGTGCCAGTAGTATCAGACTAGAAGGCGACGAGCAGTACTTC.

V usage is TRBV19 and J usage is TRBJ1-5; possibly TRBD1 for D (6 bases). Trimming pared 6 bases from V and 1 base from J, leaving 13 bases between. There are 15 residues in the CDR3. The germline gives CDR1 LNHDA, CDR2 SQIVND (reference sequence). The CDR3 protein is CASSTRDTSNQPQHF. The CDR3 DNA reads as TGTGCCAGTAGCACCCGGGACACGAGCAATCAGCCCCAGCATTTT.

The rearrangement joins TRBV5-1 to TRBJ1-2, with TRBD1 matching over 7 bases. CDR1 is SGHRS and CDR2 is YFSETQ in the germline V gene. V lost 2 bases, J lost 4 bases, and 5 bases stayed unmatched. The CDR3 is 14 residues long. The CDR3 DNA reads TGCGCCAGCAGCTTTAGACAGGGCCCCTATGGCTACACCTTC. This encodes CASSFRQGPYGYTF.

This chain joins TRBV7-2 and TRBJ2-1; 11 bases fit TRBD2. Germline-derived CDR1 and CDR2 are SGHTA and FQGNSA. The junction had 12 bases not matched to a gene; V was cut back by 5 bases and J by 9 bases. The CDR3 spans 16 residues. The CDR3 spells CASSRLTGTSGTEQFF. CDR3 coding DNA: TGTGCCAGCAGCCGCCTTACCGGGACTAGCGGTACTGAGCAGTTCTTC.

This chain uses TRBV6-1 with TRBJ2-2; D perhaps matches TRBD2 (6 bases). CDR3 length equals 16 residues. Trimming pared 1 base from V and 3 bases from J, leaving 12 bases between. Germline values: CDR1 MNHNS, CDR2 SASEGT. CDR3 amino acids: CASSEVRGRHTGELFF. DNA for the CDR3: TGTGCCAGCAGTGAAGTTCGGGGGAGACACACCGGGGAGCTGTTTTTT.

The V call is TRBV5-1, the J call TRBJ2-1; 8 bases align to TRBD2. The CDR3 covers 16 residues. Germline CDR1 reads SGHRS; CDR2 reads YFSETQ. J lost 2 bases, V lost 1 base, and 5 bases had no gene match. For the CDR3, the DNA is TGCGCCAGCAGCTTGAGGTGGGGACTAGCCTACAATGAGCAGTTCTTC. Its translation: CASSLRWGLAYNEQFF.

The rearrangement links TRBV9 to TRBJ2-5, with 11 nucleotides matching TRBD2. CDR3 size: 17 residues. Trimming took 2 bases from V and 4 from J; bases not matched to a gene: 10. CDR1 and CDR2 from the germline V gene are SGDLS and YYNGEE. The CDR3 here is CASSVGTSGTLGETQYF. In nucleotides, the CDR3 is TGTGCCAGCAGCGTTGGGACTAGCGGTACCTTAGGAGAGACCCAGTACTTC.

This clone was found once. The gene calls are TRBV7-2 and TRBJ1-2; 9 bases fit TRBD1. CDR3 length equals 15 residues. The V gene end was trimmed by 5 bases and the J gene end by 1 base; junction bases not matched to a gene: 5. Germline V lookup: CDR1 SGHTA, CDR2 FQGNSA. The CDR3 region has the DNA TGTGCCAGCAGCCTACAGGGGGCTGGTAACTATGGCTACACCTTC. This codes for CASSLQGAGNYGYTF.

CDR3 nucleotide sequence: TGTGCCAGCAGATCCTCCGGGACTAGCTTTTACGAGCAGTACTTC. This sequence encodes CASRSSGTSFYEQYF. J is TRBJ2-7 and V is TRBV6-6, with 9 bases that match TRBD2. Per the germline V gene, CDR1 is MNHNY and CDR2 is SVGAGI (reference sequence). This CDR3 spans 15 amino acids. The junction had 10 bases not matched to a gene; V was cut back by 6 bases and J by 4 bases.

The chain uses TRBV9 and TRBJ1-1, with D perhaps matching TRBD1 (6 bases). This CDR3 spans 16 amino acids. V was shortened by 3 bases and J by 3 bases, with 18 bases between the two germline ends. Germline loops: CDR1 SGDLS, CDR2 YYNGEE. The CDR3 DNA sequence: TGTGCCAGCAGCGGTCACAGGGCGTCGAGGGACACTGAAGCTTTCTTT. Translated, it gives CASSGHRASRDTEAFF.

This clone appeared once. In DNA, the CDR3 is TGTGCCAGCTCACCCCCCGGGGGAGAGACCCAGTACTTC. Protein: CASSPPGGETQYF. This chain connects TRBV18 to TRBJ2-5; weak D call: TRBD2 (6 bases). CDR1 is KGHSH, CDR2 LQKENI, per germline. The V end lost 3 bases, the J end lost 4 bases, and 9 bases lay between the germline ends. The CDR3 covers 13 residues.

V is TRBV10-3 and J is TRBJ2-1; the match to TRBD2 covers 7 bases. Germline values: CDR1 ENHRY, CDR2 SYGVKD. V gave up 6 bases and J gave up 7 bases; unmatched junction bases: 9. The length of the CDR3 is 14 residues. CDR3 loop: CAIRSPGGSNEQFF. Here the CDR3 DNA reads TGTGCCATCAGGTCCCCCGGCGGGAGTAATGAGCAGTTCTTC.

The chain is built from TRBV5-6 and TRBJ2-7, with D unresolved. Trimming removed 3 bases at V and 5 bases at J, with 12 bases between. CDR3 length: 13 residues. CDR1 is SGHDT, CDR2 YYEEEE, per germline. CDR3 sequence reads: CASSSRRRNEQYF. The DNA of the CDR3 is TGTGCCAGCAGCTCGCGAAGGAGAAACGAGCAGTACTTC.

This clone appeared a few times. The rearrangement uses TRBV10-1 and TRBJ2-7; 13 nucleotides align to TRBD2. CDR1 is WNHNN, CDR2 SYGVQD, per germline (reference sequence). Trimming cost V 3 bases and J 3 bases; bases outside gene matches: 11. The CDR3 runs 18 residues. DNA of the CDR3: TGCGCCAGCAGTGATTCCGGGACTAGCGGGACCGGCGGCTACGAGCAGTACTTC. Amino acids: CASSDSGTSGTGGYEQYF.

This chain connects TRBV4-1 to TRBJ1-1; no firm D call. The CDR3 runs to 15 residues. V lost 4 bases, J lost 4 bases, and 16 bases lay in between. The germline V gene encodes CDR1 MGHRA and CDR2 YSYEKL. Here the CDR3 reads CASSPNSVGGTEAFF. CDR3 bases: TGCGCCAGCAGCCCTAACTCGGTTGGAGGCACTGAAGCTTTCTTT.

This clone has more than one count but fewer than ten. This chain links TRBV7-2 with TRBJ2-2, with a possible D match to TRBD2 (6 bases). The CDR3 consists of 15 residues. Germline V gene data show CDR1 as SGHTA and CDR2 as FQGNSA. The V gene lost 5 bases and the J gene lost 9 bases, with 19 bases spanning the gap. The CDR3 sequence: CASSPRAGMSRELFF. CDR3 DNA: TGTGCCAGCAGCCCCCGCGCGGGAATGTCGCGGGAGCTGTTTTTT.

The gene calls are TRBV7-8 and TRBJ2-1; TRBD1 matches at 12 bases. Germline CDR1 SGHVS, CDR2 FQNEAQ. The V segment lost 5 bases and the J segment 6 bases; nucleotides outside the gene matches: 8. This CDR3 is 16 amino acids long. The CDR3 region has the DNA TGTGCCAGCAGCCCGCCGGGACAGGGGGCCGGCAATGAGCAGTTCTTC. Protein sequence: CASSPPGQGAGNEQFF.

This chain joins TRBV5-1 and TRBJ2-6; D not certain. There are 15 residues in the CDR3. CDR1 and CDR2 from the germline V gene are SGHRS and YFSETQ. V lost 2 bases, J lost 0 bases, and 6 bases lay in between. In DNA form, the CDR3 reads TGCGCCAGCAGCTTTAGCAACTCTGGGGCCAACGTCCTGACTTTC. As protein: CASSFSNSGANVLTF.

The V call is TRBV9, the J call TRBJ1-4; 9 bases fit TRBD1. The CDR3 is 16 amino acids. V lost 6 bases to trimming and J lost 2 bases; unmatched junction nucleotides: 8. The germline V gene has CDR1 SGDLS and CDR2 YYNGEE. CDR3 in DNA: TGTGCCAGCAAACCGGGACAGGGTCTTACTAATGAAAAACTGTTTTTT. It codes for CASKPGQGLTNEKLFF.